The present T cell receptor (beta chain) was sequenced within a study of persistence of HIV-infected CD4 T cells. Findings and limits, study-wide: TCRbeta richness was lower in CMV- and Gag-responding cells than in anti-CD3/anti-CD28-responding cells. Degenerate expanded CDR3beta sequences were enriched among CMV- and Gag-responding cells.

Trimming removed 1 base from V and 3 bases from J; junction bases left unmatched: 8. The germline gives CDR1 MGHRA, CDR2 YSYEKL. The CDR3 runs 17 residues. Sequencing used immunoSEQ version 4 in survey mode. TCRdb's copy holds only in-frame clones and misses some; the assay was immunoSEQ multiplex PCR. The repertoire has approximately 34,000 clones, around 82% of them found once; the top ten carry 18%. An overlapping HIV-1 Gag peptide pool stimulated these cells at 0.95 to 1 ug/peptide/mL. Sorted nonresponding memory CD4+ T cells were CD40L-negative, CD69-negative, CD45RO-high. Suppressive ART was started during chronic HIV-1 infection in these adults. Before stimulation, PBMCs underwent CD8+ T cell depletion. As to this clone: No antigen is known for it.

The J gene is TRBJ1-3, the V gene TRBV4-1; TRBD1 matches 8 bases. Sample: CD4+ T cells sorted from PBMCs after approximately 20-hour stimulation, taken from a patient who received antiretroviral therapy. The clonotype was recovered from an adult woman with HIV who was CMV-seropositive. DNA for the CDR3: TGCGCCAGCAGCCAAGGGGGAACAGGGGGTCTTGGAAACACCATATATTTT. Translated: CASSQGGTGGLGNTIYF.